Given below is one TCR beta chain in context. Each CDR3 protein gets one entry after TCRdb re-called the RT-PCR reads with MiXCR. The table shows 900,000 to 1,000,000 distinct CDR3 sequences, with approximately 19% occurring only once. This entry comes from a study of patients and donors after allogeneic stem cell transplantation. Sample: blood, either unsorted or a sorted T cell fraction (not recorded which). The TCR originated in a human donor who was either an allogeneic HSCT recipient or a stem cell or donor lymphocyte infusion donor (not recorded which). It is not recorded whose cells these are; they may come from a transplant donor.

CDR3 sequence: CASRSPGGLNNEQFF. The CDR3 DNA sequence: TGTGCCAGCAGGTCCCCAGGGGGTTTGAACAATGAGCAGTTCTTC. V is TRBV7-9 and J is TRBJ2-1; 7 bases agree with TRBD1. The junction had 10 bases not matched to a gene; V was cut back by 6 bases and J by 5 bases. This CDR3 is built from 15 residues. Germline V gives CDR1 SEHNR, CDR2 FQNEAQ (reference sequence).